What follows are 14 T cell receptor beta chains derived from one specimen sequenced in a study of blood T cell repertoires in COVID-19. Sequencing was performed with immunoSEQ multiplex PCR; in TCRdb, only in-frame clones are kept and a portion is missing. The sample contains roughly 60,000 clones, around 83% of which appear only once. The sample was peripheral blood. The receptors were sampled from an older woman with acute or convalescent COVID-19.

The chain is built from TRBV14 and TRBJ2-7, with 9 bases aligning to TRBD1. From germline, CDR1 is SGHDN and CDR2 FVKESK. The junction had 5 bases not matched to a gene; V was cut back by 2 bases and J by 0 bases. The CDR3 contains 16 residues. The CDR3 DNA is TGTGCCAGCAGCCAAACAGGGGGCTGGAGCTCCTACGAGCAGTACTTC. Its protein is CASSQTGGWSSYEQYF.

The V and J genes are TRBV9 and TRBJ2-2, with 10 bases lining up with TRBD1. V shed 0 bases and J 6 bases; nucleotides not matched to a gene: 8. CDR1 is SGDLS and CDR2 is YYNGEE in the germline V gene. CDR3 length equals 17 residues. CDR3 protein: CASSVAPGTGAAGELFF. The CDR3 nucleotides read TGTGCCAGCAGCGTAGCCCCAGGGACAGGGGCGGCCGGGGAGCTGTTTTTT.

The rearrangement uses TRBV11-2 and TRBJ2-7; TRBD2 matches at 7 bases. Germline V gene data show CDR1 as SGHAT and CDR2 as FQNNGV. The junction had 7 bases not matched to a gene; V was cut back by 0 bases and J by 11 bases. This CDR3 has 13 residues. CDR3 in DNA: TGTGCCAGCAGCTTAGAGAGCGGGGCCAGGGAGTACTTC. This encodes CASSLESGAREYF.

The chain is built from TRBV30 and TRBJ1-2, with a tentative D call TRBD1 (5 bases). V was cut by 5 bases and J by 3 bases, with 7 bases left in between. There are 11 residues in the CDR3. Germline V CDR1 and CDR2: GTSNPN, SVGIG (reference sequence). For the CDR3, the DNA is TGTGCCTGGGGGGCGGACTATGGCTACACCTTC. Translated: CAWGADYGYTF.

Points on this clone: Compared with germline, one end of the junction differs, possibly owing to a read error. The rearrangement joins TRBV15 to TRBJ2-7; 8 nucleotides match TRBD1. The CDR3 extends over 15 amino acids. Germline-derived CDR1 and CDR2 are LNHNV and YYDKDF (reference sequence). CDR3 sequence: CATSREDRVTYEQYF. In DNA form, the CDR3 reads TGTGCCACCAGCCGAGAGGACAGGGTGACCTACGAGCAGTACTTC.

The V gene is TRBV19, the J gene TRBJ2-1, with 8 bases fitting TRBD2. The germline V gene has CDR1 LNHDA and CDR2 SQIVND (reference sequence). Unmatched junction bases numbered 7, after V lost 7 bases and J lost 8 bases. The CDR3 has 13 residues. CDR3 protein: CASTPIGRDEQFF. Here the CDR3 DNA reads TGTGCCAGTACCCCCATCGGGAGGGATGAGCAGTTCTTC.

The V and J genes are TRBV3-1 (or the pseudogene TRBV3-2) and TRBJ1-1; weak D call: TRBD1 (6 bases). Germline lookup yields CDR1 LGHDT and CDR2 YNNKEL (reference sequence). This CDR3 contains 14 residues. V was trimmed by 3 bases and J by 1 base, leaving 9 bases between them. The CDR3: CASSHQTGNTEAFF. For the CDR3, the DNA is TGTGCCAGCAGCCACCAGACAGGGAACACTGAAGCTTTCTTT.

The chain links TRBV5-1 to TRBJ2-1; 7 bases align to TRBD2. Germline V gives CDR1 SGHRS, CDR2 YFSETQ. CDR3 length: 15 amino acids. The V gene end was trimmed by 6 bases and the J gene end by 2 bases; junction bases not matched to a gene: 8. In DNA, the CDR3 is TGCGCCAGCACCAAGGGAGGGGTGCCCTACAATGAGCAGTTCTTC. Protein: CASTKGGVPYNEQFF.

V gene TRBV4-2 combines with J gene TRBJ1-1; 7 bases match TRBD1. Germline CDR1 is LGHNA and CDR2 is YNFKEQ. J lost 10 bases, V lost 4 bases, and 6 bases had no gene match. The CDR3 has 12 residues. The CDR3 nucleotides read TGTGCCAGCAGCCCACAGGGGAGAGGAGCTTTCTTT. Translation: CASSPQGRGAFF.

The chain links TRBV6-5 to TRBJ1-3; weak D call: TRBD1 (6 bases). The germline V and J ends were trimmed by 2 bases and 8 bases, with 10 bases remaining between them. The CDR3 length is 13 residues. CDR1 is MNHEY, CDR2 SVGAGI, per germline. CDR3 nucleotide sequence: TGTGCCAGCAGTTACCGACAGGCGGACACCATATATTTT. Translated: CASSYRQADTIYF.

This chain uses TRBV7-9 with TRBJ1-1; tentative D call: TRBD1 (6 bases). V was clipped by 2 bases and J by 4 bases, with 14 bases between them. This CDR3 region has 15 residues. Germline V gene data show CDR1 as SEHNR and CDR2 as FQNEAQ (reference sequence). CDR3 nucleotide sequence: TGTGCCAGCAGCTTAATGGGAGGGGGTAGCACTGAAGCTTTCTTT. Translated: CASSLMGGGSTEAFF.

The V gene is TRBV6-5, the J gene TRBJ2-2, with 12 bases lining up with TRBD1. V was pared by 7 bases and J by 4 bases, with 4 bases of the junction left unmatched. Germline CDR1 is MNHEY and CDR2 is SVGAGI. There are 15 residues in the CDR3. The CDR3 coding sequence is TGTGCCAGCACTCGGGACAGGGGGCGCACCGGGGAGCTGTTTTTT. Translated, it gives CASTRDRGRTGELFF.

The rearrangement links TRBV19 to TRBJ1-1; D ambiguous. Germline assignment: CDR1 LNHDA and CDR2 SQIVND (reference sequence). This CDR3 has 15 amino acids. Deletions cut 4 bases from V and 1 base from J, with 13 bases between. CDR3 nucleotide sequence: TGTGCCAGTAGTACCCTCCCCTCTTCGAACACTGAAGCTTTCTTT. As protein: CASSTLPSSNTEAFF. The variable domain in full, with the rest retrieved from reference TRBV19 and TRBJ1-1, is DGGITQSPKYLFRKEGQNVTLSCEQNLNHDAMYWYRQDPGQGLRLIYYSQIVNDFQKGDIAEGYSVSREKKESFPLTVTSAQKNPTAFYLCASSTLPSSNTEAFFGQGTRLTVV.

The genes are TRBV11-2 and TRBJ2-1; D might be TRBD2 (5 bases). Germline lookup yields CDR1 SGHAT and CDR2 FQNNGV. The CDR3 runs to 13 residues. V was cut by 3 bases and J by 9 bases, with 12 bases left in between. In DNA form, the CDR3 reads TGTGCCAGCAGCTTCGGGGTACTTCCTGAGCAGTTCTTC. It yields the protein CASSFGVLPEQFF. The complete variable domain, with remaining parts taken from reference TRBV11-2 and TRBJ2-1, reads EAGVAQSPRYKIIEKRQSVAFWCNPISGHATLYWYQQILGQGPKLLIQFQNNGVVDDSQLPKDRFSAERLKGVDSTLKIQPAKLEDSAVYLCASSFGVLPEQFFGPGTRLTVL.